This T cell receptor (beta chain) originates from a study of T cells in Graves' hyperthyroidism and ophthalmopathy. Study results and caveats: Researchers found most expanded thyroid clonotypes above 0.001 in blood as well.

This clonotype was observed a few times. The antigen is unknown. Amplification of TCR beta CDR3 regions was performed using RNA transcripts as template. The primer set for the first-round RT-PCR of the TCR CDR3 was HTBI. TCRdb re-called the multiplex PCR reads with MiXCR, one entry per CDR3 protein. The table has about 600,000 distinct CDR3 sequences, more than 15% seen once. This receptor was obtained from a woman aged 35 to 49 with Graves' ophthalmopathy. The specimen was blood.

The CDR3 sequence: CAISEGTLTDTQYF. CDR3 DNA: TGTGCCATCAGTGAGGGGACGCTCACAGATACGCAGTATTTT. This chain uses TRBV10-3 with TRBJ2-3; D possibly matches TRBD1 or TRBD2 (5 bases each). From germline, CDR1 is ENHRY and CDR2 SYGVKD. Between the trimmed V and J ends, which lost 2 bases and 2 bases, there was a span of 8 bases. This CDR3 comprises 14 residues.